Described below is a single T cell receptor (beta chain) sequence and its context. The antigen it recognizes is unknown. No much larger clonotype is one base removed from it; base qualities were not supplied. This sample was taken from a study of cytomegalovirus exposure and HLA in healthy donors (TCRdb year 2017). With respect to the entire study: According to an earlier analysis of a few hundred of the donors, about 179 million T cells yielded roughly 110 million unique TCR beta sequences and about 300 Gb of sequence data. Roughly 300 gigabases of sequencing data and around 90 million unique TCR sequences made up an early release that covered roughly 670 HLA-typed donors. Among the roughly 390 genotyped donors, under 90% belonged to the genetic ancestry cluster associated with self-reported Caucasian donors. The study aimed to test whether signatures of past pathogen exposure could be identified by cataloging public T cell receptors. The T cell repertoires of around 730 subjects were profiled by immunosequencing and related to cytomegalovirus serostatus. A separate validation cohort of 100 to 150 different subjects was used in addition to the roughly 670-subject first cohort. The study combined high-throughput TCR immunosequencing, statistical association of individual TCRs with disease status, and machine learning to predict cytomegalovirus infection status. A later analysis re-examined previously published TCR beta repertoires from more than 550 donors and added high-resolution HLA genotyping to investigate patterns of TCR occurrence. The later analysis used no new phenotypic data to find candidate immune exposures, relying instead on TCR beta sequences and their occurrence across donors. To decide whether each TCR beta V gene segment behaved as functional or pseudogenic, an earlier analysis of some 570 of the donors relied on high-throughput TCR beta sequencing. Donor age, sex, ethnicity and CMV serostatus were compiled alongside the repertoire data. Genome-wide SNP genotypes for about 60% of the roughly 670 donors were used in a later genetic analysis, which treated that subset as a discovery cohort. All discovery cohort repertoires had been generated using a single sequencing platform. Both class I and class II loci were covered by HLA typing, at four-digit resolution. Typing coverage differed by locus: A, B, C, DRB1 and DQB1 were typed in about 629-640 donors, DQA1 in 500 to 550, DPA1 in around 600, and DPB1 in just under 490. Because of strong linkage in the cohort, roughly five DR-DQ haplotypes were treated as single units for association and clustering. Among 398 genotyped donors of the cohort, an average of approximately 240,000 unique TCR beta nucleotide sequences were sequenced per donor, roughly 20% of them non-productive. Broader findings and caveats from the paper: In both the original and validation cohorts, the classifier was reported to diagnose cytomegalovirus status with high specificity and sensitivity. A total of 150 or so TCR beta chains were listed by the study as associated with cytomegalovirus. According to a later analysis, most CMV-associated TCR beta chains appeared to be HLA-restricted, and the HLA associations seemed to be driven largely by CMV exposure. In a later analysis, the rate of TCR association differed among HLA loci, with DRB1 alleles having the most associated TCRs and HLA-C alleles having the fewest. In vitro tests confirmed that a few of the cytomegalovirus-associated TCR beta chains recognize cytomegalovirus antigens. Only TCR beta chains were sequenced in this cohort, and the absence of alpha or paired-chain data limited detectable features. In a later analysis, around 17,000 TCR beta sequences were associated with specific HLA alleles at a false discovery rate of 0.05. Sequencing depth was assumed to be roughly uniform across donors in the presence/absence analyses, though that assumption may not hold. According to a later genetic analysis, donors in an Asian-associated ancestry cluster had fewer N-insertions in productive TCRs than the roughly 670-donor mean. Most TCR sequences were seen in very few donors, while some public TCRs were found in many individuals. HLA typing was unavailable for some donors at each locus, so association tests used only the typed subset. A further reported finding was that TCR beta sequences accurately predicted the HLA-A and HLA-B alleles for most subjects in the first cohort. The sequencing pipeline was judged likely to have produced a cluster of highly shared sequence variants as a technical artifact. Several of the top co-occurrence clusters appeared to be linked to parvovirus B19, influenza, CMV and Epstein-Barr virus, according to a later analysis. An earlier analysis of approximately 600 of the donors showed that most TCR beta V segments appeared in productive rearrangements either about 87% or about 30% of the time, which broadly matched IMGT annotations. Correlated functional status among segregating V segments might reflect linkage disequilibrium, but an unknown experimental factor could not be ruled out. In a later analysis, HLA-associated TCR beta chains showed more clonal expansion and lower generation probabilities than non-associated chains that were equally common. Some 15 rarely observed V segments, including chromosome 9 orphons, were excluded from the earlier analysis of some 590 of the donors because counts were too low. The only immune exposure information available for the cohort was CMV serostatus. A later genetic analysis associated a missense DCLRE1C variant with V-gene and J-gene trimming of TCR beta chains, and an independent cohort replicated the association. The authors suggested that the approach could potentially be extended to other disease states and immunological phenotypes. When HLA alleles, especially DR and DQ, strongly co-occurred, attributing TCR associations to individual alleles was difficult.

Libraries were made using the immunoSEQ multiplex PCR assay. For the multiplex PCR, a mixture combining 60 forward primers for TCR Vbeta segments and 13 reverse primers for TCR Jbeta segments was used. The CDR3 region of rearranged TCR beta genes was amplified from genomic DNA by a multiplex PCR assay. Amplified TCR beta libraries were sequenced as 87-base-pair reads on the Illumina HiSeq System. Turning to the authors' computational methods: A later analysis tallied 75 million to 95 million unique TCR beta chains across the approximately 670 repertoires, and some 12 million of those chains were shared by two or more donors. Raw reads were error-corrected and collapsed into unique sequences with a nearest-neighbor algorithm that merged closely related sequences to remove PCR and sequencing errors. CDR3 sequences were aligned to IMGT reference sequences to assign V, D and J gene segments. For a sequence to be retained, a match of at least six nucleotides to both a V gene segment and a J gene segment was required. Rearrangements were called productive when the CDR3 lacked stop codons and stayed in frame with V and J; all others were non-productive. Following IMGT convention, CDR3 was defined as the stretch from the second conserved V-encoded cysteine to the conserved J-encoded phenylalanine. The earlier analysis of approximately 500 of the donors excluded sequences that lacked an unambiguous match to a single V gene segment. An earlier analysis of a few hundred of the donors called V segments functional above 56.7% productive rearrangements and segregating when the between-donor standard deviation exceeded 5%. A statistical classification framework was built to diagnose cytomegalovirus status from the catalog of TCR beta chain sequences. In a later analysis, V and J genes were assigned by comparing TCR nucleotide sequences against IMGT/GENE-DB human TR gene sequences. In a later analysis, CDR3 sequences and most-parsimonious VDJ recombination scenarios were assigned using the TCRdist pipeline. In a later analysis, each TCR beta chain was defined by its CDR3 amino acid sequence together with its V-gene family, and reads lacking a unique V-gene family were excluded. As a way to deal with suspected cross-contamination and a sequencing artifact, a later analysis dropped roughly 620 nucleotide sequences that were highly shared and had low generation probability. In a later analysis, a clonal expansion index for each public chain was calculated from normalized within-repertoire ranks of inferred template counts. A later analysis computed generation probabilities with a VDJ recombination model fitted to out-of-frame rearrangements, and checked the results against IGoR. In a later analysis, hypergeometric tests were used to score TCR-TCR, TCR-HLA and TCR-CMV co-occurrence, with a repertoire-size bias correction applied to TCR pairs. In a later analysis, false discovery rates were estimated by permuting HLA or CMV assignments 20 times. In a later analysis, co-occurring TCRs were grouped using DBSCAN, and TCRdist sequence similarity was added for clustering within HLA-allele-positive subsets. Repertoires with fewer than 30,000 or more than 120,000 public chains were left out of co-occurrence clustering, as were five repertoires with anomalous nucleotide sharing. The clones in this table, taken by TCRdb from immuneACCESS, are in-frame only. Not every clone is retained; where verified, under half of the shortfall comes from an unresolved V gene, and the cause of the rest is unknown. V and J calls and clone size follow that table, whereas D and trimming were derived from the DNA. The table for this sample lists 150,000 to 250,000 clones; 75% to 85% of them were counted only once. The top ten constitute approximately 6.5% of the sample.

The cohort comprised some 680 healthy bone marrow donors. At the time of sampling, all cohort members were nominally healthy, though unrecorded immune exposures were likely present. The donor was CMV seropositive and was included in the group of 300 or so seropositive cohort members. Every donor gave a peripheral blood sample, and the peripheral blood mononuclear cells from that sample were used for TCR beta sequencing. Genomic DNA was extracted from the blood cell samples with the Qiagen DNeasy Blood Extraction Kit. The sequence was collected from a woman in her forties or fifties in good health and CMV-seropositive. Sequencing was carried out using PBMCs.

The nucleotide sequence is TGTGCCAGCAGTTACGTCCACAGGGTGGGCAATGAGCAGTTCTTC. This sequence encodes CASSYVHRVGNEQFF. Recombination joined TRBV28 with TRBJ2-1; a weak D assignment points to TRBD1 (6 bases agree). Based on the germline V gene, the CDR1 and CDR2 sequences are MDHEN and SYDVKM. The V end loses 4 bases and the J end loses 6 bases, and a stretch of 16 bases separates them. The CDR3 goes from the cysteine to the phenylalanine over 15 residues. Solely the CDR3 DNA is kept, with 45 bases framed from the first base.